Listed here are 9 T cell receptor beta chains from one sample, sequenced in a study of blood T cells in healthy people across ages. The authors ran a second PCR of 7 to 11 cycles using a sample-barcoded 5' primer and a J-beta primer mix. TCRdb reprocessed the 5' RACE reads with MiXCR, giving one entry per CDR3 protein. The table records over 950,000 distinct CDR3 sequences, approximately 50% of them present only once. The material sequenced was blood. These receptors all come from a woman in her sixties or seventies in good health.

This clonotype occurred a few times. The V and J genes are TRBV6-6 and TRBJ2-1, with D unresolved. There are 13 residues in the CDR3. Germline loops: CDR1 MNHNY, CDR2 SVGAGI (reference sequence). Trimming left V 2 bases short and J 9 bases short, with 11 bases between. CDR3 sequence (DNA): TGTGCCAGCAGTTACAAGGGTGGCGGTGAGCAGTTCTTC. It translates to CASSYKGGGEQFF.

The CDR3 is CASSEPIALNSGANVLTF. In DNA, the CDR3 is TGCGCCAGCAGTGAGCCGATTGCGTTGAACTCTGGGGCCAACGTCCTGACTTTC. The chain recombines TRBV10-2 with TRBJ2-6; D remains unclear. Looked up from germline, CDR1 is WSHSY and CDR2 is SAAADI. The V end was cut by 2 bases, the J end by 0 bases, with 14 bases between. The CDR3 loop spans 18 amino acids.

The CDR3 DNA reads TGTGCCAGCAGTTTATCCGGCCCGACGGAGCAGTACTTC. It translates to CASSLSGPTEQYF. The chain joins TRBV27 to TRBJ2-7, with no clear D. Germline CDR1 and CDR2: MNHEY and SMNVEV (reference sequence). Deletions cut 0 bases from V and 7 bases from J, with 10 bases between. The CDR3 is made up of 13 amino acids.

The chain couples TRBV7-2 to TRBJ2-3; 7 bases are shared with TRBD2. The CDR3 is 17 residues long. Germline V gene lookup returns CDR1 SGHTA and CDR2 FQGNSA. After removal of 2 bases from V and 2 bases from J, the junction contained 10 bases not matched to a gene. In nucleotides, the CDR3 is TGTGCCAGCAGCTTAAGGCCCACTAGCGCTAACACAGATACGCAGTATTTT. The encoded protein is CASSLRPTSANTDTQYF.

This clonotype was detected a few times. This rearrangement joins TRBV4-2 to TRBJ2-7; no reliable D call. Between the trimmed V and J ends, which lost 1 base and 1 base, there was a span of 11 bases. CDR1 and CDR2 from the germline V gene are LGHNA and YNFKEQ. The length of the CDR3 is 15 residues. The CDR3 protein is CASSQGFPDSYEQYF. Here the CDR3 DNA reads TGTGCCAGCAGCCAAGGATTTCCGGATTCCTACGAGCAGTACTTC.

This chain joins TRBV4-1 and TRBJ2-5; tentative D call: TRBD1 (5 bases). CDR1 is MGHRA, CDR2 YSYEKL, per germline. This CDR3 has 16 amino acids. Trimming stripped 0 bases from V and 4 bases from J, with 15 bases between. In nucleotides, the CDR3 is TGCGCCAGCAGCCAAGAAGGCAGGGTTGGTTCAGAGACCCAGTACTTC. This encodes CASSQEGRVGSETQYF.

Written as DNA, the CDR3 is TGTGCCAGCAGCTTAGAAGCGCAGATCAAGGGCAATGAGCAGTTCTTC. This sequence encodes CASSLEAQIKGNEQFF. The chain has TRBV11-2 and TRBJ2-1; no firm D call. Germline CDR1 reads SGHAT; CDR2 reads FQNNGV. V was pared by 0 bases and J by 6 bases, with 15 bases between. This CDR3 comprises 16 residues.

This clonotype appeared a few times. The rearrangement uses TRBV4-1 and TRBJ2-3; D not resolved. V was cut by 4 bases and J by 0 bases, with 11 bases left in between. Per the germline V gene, CDR1 is MGHRA and CDR2 is YSYEKL. This CDR3 has 15 amino acids. The chain's CDR3 is CASSPLQSSTDTQYF. For the CDR3, the DNA is TGCGCCAGCAGCCCCCTACAGAGTAGCACAGATACGCAGTATTTT.

The chain carries TRBV20-1 and TRBJ1-6; the D gene is possibly TRBD1 (5 bases). This CDR3 has 15 residues. Germline CDR1 DFQATT, CDR2 SNEGSKA (reference sequence). The ends were cut back, 6 bases at V and 4 bases at J, with 16 bases in the middle. In DNA, the CDR3 is TGCAGTGCCCCCGGGGGAGGGGAGTATAATTCACCCCTCCACTTT. Protein: CSAPGGGEYNSPLHF.